The rows below give T cell receptor beta chains drawn from one sample of a study of T cell changes during pregnancy in multiple sclerosis. The protocol was immunoSEQ multiplex PCR, while the TCRdb copy is restricted to in-frame clones and leaves out a portion. There are 45,000 to 75,000 clones in the sample; around 92% occur only once, and 0.85% lies in the top ten. The starting material was peripheral blood, obtained in the first trimester of pregnancy. The receptors stem from a female donor with multiple sclerosis, enrolled in a pregnancy study. Both conserved end residues are part of each CDR3. A D gene is named only where the DNA matches it firmly. Size values are once, few and many counts, or a class for expanded clones, and some rows have none.

>-|-|TRBJ2-2|TRBV19
CASSLHRGARTGELFF
TGTGCCAGTAGTCTCCACCGGGGGGCGCGGACCGGGGAGCTGTTTTTT
>TRBD1|-|TRBJ1-2|TRBV19
CASSVGTGGVNGYTF
TGTGCCAGTAGTGTCGGGACAGGAGGTGTTAATGGCTACACCTTC
>-|-|TRBJ1-4|TRBV5-4
CASSLPNEKLFF
TGTGCCAGCAGCCTCCCGAATGAAAAACTGTTTTTT
>-|few|TRBJ1-1|TRBV4-2
CASSQEGGGTEAFF
TGTGCCAGCAGCCAAGAGGGGGGAGGCACTGAAGCTTTCTTT
>TRBD1|-|TRBJ1-2|TRBV19
CASSFTTGGNYGYTF
TGTGCCAGTAGTTTCACGACAGGGGGTAACTATGGCTACACCTTC
>-|-|TRBJ2-4|TRBV28
CASSWEGVAKNIQYF
TGTGCCAGCAGTTGGGAGGGGGTAGCCAAAAACATTCAGTACTTC
>TRBD1|-|TRBJ1-1|TRBV9
CASSVGTGQGRIEAFF
TGTGCCAGCAGCGTAGGCACGGGACAGGGAAGGATTGAAGCTTTCTTT
>-|-|TRBJ2-7|TRBV19
CASSIGGTGGAYEQYF
TGTGCCAGTAGTATTGGGGGGACCGGGGGAGCCTACGAGCAGTACTTC
>-|-|TRBJ2-5|TRBV6-5
CAIPHVRGKETQYF
TGTGCCATCCCGCACGTTAGGGGTAAAGAGACCCAGTACTTC
>TRBD2|-|TRBJ2-1|TRBV27
CASSATSGGYNEQFF
TGTGCCAGCAGCGCAACTAGCGGGGGTTACAATGAGCAGTTCTTC
>TRBD1|-|TRBJ2-2|TRBV7-7
CASSPTGTGELFF
TGTGCTAGCAGCCCGACAGGGACCGGGGAGCTGTTTTTT
>TRBD1|-|TRBJ2-5|TRBV27
CASSWGQGGETQYF
TGTGCCAGCAGTTGGGGACAGGGGGGAGAGACCCAGTACTTC
>TRBD2|-|TRBJ2-3|TRBV7-3
CASSLIPAGGQTDTQYF
TGTGCCAGCAGCTTAATCCCAGCGGGGGGGCAGACAGATACGCAGTATTTT
>TRBD1|once|TRBJ2-7|TRBV7-6
CASSSRDRDTLGLNYEQYF
TGTGCCAGCAGTAGCCGGGACAGGGACACCCTAGGTCTTAACTACGAGCAGTACTTC
>-|-|TRBJ1-5|TRBV14
CASSQAGPYQPQHF
TGTGCCAGCAGCCAGGCAGGGCCCTATCAGCCCCAGCATTTT
>-|-|TRBJ2-7|TRBV14
CASSQESGEQYF
TGTGCCAGCAGCCAAGAGTCGGGGGAGCAGTACTTC
>-|-|TRBJ1-2|TRBV6-1
CASAAGVIGGYTF
TGTGCCAGCGCGGCGGGGGTCATCGGGGGCTACACCTTC
>-|medium-sized|TRBJ2-7|TRBV19
CASSMIDGEAYEQYF
TGTGCCAGTAGTATGATTGACGGCGAGGCCTACGAGCAGTACTTC
>-|-|TRBJ2-7|TRBV7-8
CASSPRTASYEQYF
TGTGCCAGCAGCCCAAGGACAGCGTCCTACGAGCAGTACTTC
>TRBD1|-|TRBJ1-2|TRBV19
CASSIAGSQGGGYTF
TGTGCCAGTAGTATTGCGGGCTCACAGGGGGGAGGCTACACCTTC
>TRBD2|-|TRBJ2-7|TRBV6-1
CASSEIAGGYEQYF
TGTGCCAGCAGTGAAATAGCGGGGGGTTACGAGCAGTACTTC
>TRBD2|-|TRBJ2-3|TRBV7-2
CASSLEASGGLDTQYF
TGTGCCAGCAGCTTAGAGGCTAGCGGGGGGTTGGATACGCAGTATTTT
>TRBD1|-|TRBJ1-1|TRBV6-5
CASMRQGRNTEAFF
TGTGCCAGCATGAGACAGGGGAGAAACACTGAAGCTTTCTTT
>-|-|TRBJ2-1|TRBV21-1
CARGVDLHNEQFF
TGTGCCCGGGGAGTGGACCTCCACAATGAGCAGTTCTTC
>TRBD1|-|TRBJ1-5|TRBV9
CASSAGTGLNQPQHF
TGTGCCAGCAGCGCCGGGACAGGGCTCAATCAGCCCCAGCATTTT
>-|-|TRBJ1-2|TRBV30
CAWSRSSGLYGYTF
TGTGCCTGGAGTCGGTCCTCAGGCCTCTATGGCTACACCTTC
>-|-|TRBJ1-5|TRBV11-2
CASRAATHSNQPQHF
TGTGCCAGCAGGGCAGCGACTCACAGCAATCAGCCCCAGCATTTT
>-|-|TRBJ2-7|TRBV7-2
CASTPTPGSYEQYF
TGTGCCAGCACCCCAACACCAGGCTCCTACGAGCAGTACTTC
>-|-|TRBJ1-1|TRBV6-1
CASSGGLYEAFF
TGTGCCAGCAGTGGGGGGCTTTATGAAGCTTTCTTT
>TRBD1|-|TRBJ1-2|TRBV29-1
CSAPGGGYGYTF
TGCAGTGCCCCAGGGGGCGGCTATGGCTACACCTTC
>-|-|TRBJ1-5|TRBV18
CASSPGLNQPQHF
TGTGCCAGCTCACCAGGGCTAAATCAGCCCCAGCATTTT
>-|-|TRBJ2-2|TRBV9
CASSVEVGAGTGELFF
TGTGCCAGCAGCGTAGAGGTAGGGGCAGGCACCGGGGAGCTGTTTTTT
>TRBD1|-|TRBJ1-4|TRBV30
CAWRRQGGNEKLFF
TGTGCCTGGCGGCGACAGGGTGGGAATGAAAAACTGTTTTTT
>-|-|TRBJ1-1|TRBV10-3
CAISEPENTEAFF
TGTGCCATCAGTGAGCCAGAGAACACTGAAGCTTTCTTT
>-|-|TRBJ2-2|TRBV19
CASTLGGAPNTGELFF
TGTGCCAGTACCCTGGGGGGGGCTCCGAACACCGGGGAGCTGTTTTTT
>-|once|TRBJ1-2|TRBV7-2
CASSRYGTPENGYTF
TGTGCCAGCAGTAGATACGGGACACCCGAAAATGGCTACACCTTC
>TRBD1|-|TRBJ1-5|TRBV2
CASSARDRGQPQHF
TGTGCCAGCAGTGCCCGGGACAGGGGACAGCCCCAGCATTTT
>TRBD1|few|TRBJ1-1|TRBV29-1
CSVVGDRVAEAFF
TGCAGCGTTGTAGGCGACAGGGTGGCTGAAGCTTTCTTT
>-|-|TRBJ1-3|TRBV6-5
CASSSLPRDSGNTIYF
TGTGCCAGCAGTTCCCTCCCTAGGGACTCGGGAAACACCATATATTTT
>TRBD1|-|TRBJ1-1|TRBV6-5
CASSFGQVNTEAFF
TGTGCCAGCAGTTTTGGACAGGTGAACACTGAAGCTTTCTTT
>-|-|TRBJ2-5|TRBV7-8
CASSLGFSLGAGETQYF
TGTGCCAGCAGCTTAGGTTTCTCTCTGGGGGCAGGGGAGACCCAGTACTTC
>-|once|TRBJ2-3|TRBV27
CASSLWRGRGADTQYF
TGTGCCAGCAGTTTATGGAGGGGGCGGGGGGCAGATACGCAGTATTTT
>-|-|TRBJ2-7|TRBV6-5
CASKWGDEQYF
TGTGCCAGCAAGTGGGGGGACGAGCAGTACTTC
>-|-|TRBJ2-6|TRBV9
CASSVFGGDAGANVLTF
TGTGCCAGCAGCGTATTCGGCGGGGACGCTGGGGCCAACGTCCTGACTTTC
>TRBD1|-|TRBJ2-7|TRBV6-5
CASTYPGTAEQYF
TGTGCCAGCACCTACCCCGGGACAGCCGAGCAGTACTTC
>TRBD2|-|TRBJ2-7|TRBV10-3
CAIAPWTSGHYEQYF
TGTGCCATCGCCCCTTGGACTAGCGGCCACTACGAGCAGTACTTC